The entry below describes one T cell receptor (beta chain). The antigen it recognizes is unknown. No per-base quality is available; no much larger clone lies one base away. Library preparation employed the immunoSEQ multiplex PCR assay. TCRdb stores this immuneACCESS table with in-frame sequences only. Part of the clones is absent; in the studies checked, under half of the shortfall reflects unresolved V genes, and no reason is known for the rest. Recorded for this sample are about 540,000 clones; 75% to 85% of them occurred a single time. The ten largest make up 0.013% of the sample. For this chain, trimming is 2 bases at the V end and 3 bases at the J end, and the number of junction bases without a gene match is 10. According to the germline V gene, CDR1 reads KGHSH and CDR2 reads LQKENI. Spanning cysteine to phenylalanine, the CDR3 consists of 17 amino acids. CDR3 DNA is the only sequence kept; it has 51 bases, read in frame from the first base.

The data derive from a study of shared T cell receptors in the human thymus (TCRdb year 2021). Concerning the study at large: The study examined how self-reactive, shared T-cell receptor alpha chains are generated in the human thymus.

The same data also contributed to another study, on human thymus T cells. The second study, in turn, reports: Donors were immunologically healthy infants undergoing open corrective cardiac surgery for congenital heart defects in Finland. Thymus tissue was obtained as surgical resects removed during corrective cardiac surgery. Biased V and J gene segment usage appeared to be present in both thymic and peripheral blood repertoires. The related research reported highly overlapping thymic TCR repertoires among unrelated individuals. The study described the TCR alpha and beta repertoires in under ten infant thymus samples and a few matching peripheral blood samples. The cohort included more than 5 male and a couple of female infants, with donor ages spanning 7 to 244 days. After being mechanically released from the tissue, thymocytes were kept at -70 degrees C in pellets of about 9-34 million cells. Genomic DNA was extracted from frozen cell pellets with a QIAsymphony instrument. TCRB and TCRAD loci were amplified from a standardized quantity of quality-controlled genomic DNA using the immunoSEQ multiplex PCR assay. The amplicons spanned the V(D)J region and were long enough to cover the CDR3 and allow V and J genes to be identified. The amplicons were sequenced on an Illumina platform via the commercial immunoSEQ service. Primer bias and sequencing errors were corrected using previously described methods, and TCRAD and TCRB definitions followed the IMGT database. Repertoires were analysed with immunoSEQ Analyzer 3.0 and VDJTools, covering basic statistics, V/J segment usage, diversity estimates, rarefaction and pairwise overlap. To estimate diversity, the Chao1, ChaoE, Efron-Thisted, Shannon and inverse Simpson indices were applied, and diversity was also estimated on datasets down-sampled to the smallest sample. Repertoire overlap used strict matching of CDR3 nucleotide sequence, V gene and J gene, with Jaccard-based multidimensional scaling clustering. Thymus samples yielded on average roughly 790,000 unique TCRB clonotypes, compared with around 91,000 from blood samples.

The sequence was collected from a boy under two years old with a congenital heart defect. Donor details come from another sample of the same person, matched by shared clones. This chain joins TRBV18 to TRBJ2-5; 9 junctional bases match TRBD2. Sequenced: thymocytes. The encoded CDR3 is CASSPYPPGTSKETQYF. The nucleotides read TGTGCCAGCTCACCATACCCCCCCGGGACTAGCAAAGAGACCCAGTACTTC.